This T cell receptor beta chain was obtained from a study of blood T cells in healthy people across ages. A second PCR of roughly 6 to 12 cycles used a sample-barcoded 5' primer and a J-beta primer mix. MiXCR was run by TCRdb on the 5' RACE reads, yielding one entry per CDR3 protein. The sample holds roughly 1.5 million distinct CDR3 sequences, roughly 43% seen once. Germline V gives CDR1 MDHEN, CDR2 SYDVKM. The CDR3 sequence is 14 residues long. Trimming removed 3 bases from V and 1 base from J, with 10 bases in between. The sequenced sample was blood. This clonotype was sampled from a woman aged 18-29 years in good health. The chain is built from TRBV28 and TRBJ2-7; tentative D call: TRBD2 (5 bases). CDR3 in amino acids: CASSFEGHSYEQYF. The DNA for the CDR3 is TGTGCCAGCAGTTTTGAGGGCCATTCCTACGAGCAGTACTTC.